The source of this T cell receptor beta chain is a study of PD-1 blockade in classical Hodgkin lymphoma. Patients all relapsed after autologous stem cell transplantation, and there was variation in brentuximab vedotin exposure. Per germline, CDR1 SGDLS and CDR2 YYNGEE. Trimming pared 0 bases from V and 2 bases from J, leaving 6 bases between. CDR3 length: 14 amino acids. The protocol was immunoSEQ multiplex PCR, while the TCRdb copy is restricted to in-frame clones and leaves out a portion. The sample lists some 96,000 clones; roughly four fifths were seen once. The sample was peripheral blood mononuclear cells (PBMCs), taken before the second cycle of nivolumab. The chain is built from TRBV9 and TRBJ2-1; D is unclear. This clonotype was obtained from a human donor with classical Hodgkin lymphoma. CDR3 DNA sequence: TGTGCCAGCAGCGTAGCTACGACCTACAATGAGCAGTTCTTC. It is translated as CASSVATTYNEQFF.